A single sample gave rise to the 21 T cell receptor beta chains below, sequenced in a study of T cells expressing NK-cell markers. TCRdb reprocessed the 5' RACE reads and reports one entry per CDR3 protein, with no DNA. The data show almost 450,000 distinct CDR3 sequences, and the top ten clones hold about 7.1%. The sequenced sample consisted of blood T cells: a sorted CD56 or NKG2C T cell subset, CD4+ or CD8+ T cells, or bulk PBMC T cells (not recorded which). The receptors originated from a woman between 18 and 69 years old in good health.

The V gene is TRBV12-3 or TRBV12-4, the J gene TRBJ1-5; the TCRdb D gene call, TRBD1, has no DNA to confirm it. The CDR3 contains 15 residues. The CDR3 is CASSFRTGEGQPQHF.

J is TRBJ1-4 and V is TRBV7-9; TCRdb's D call, TRBD1, is unchecked because there is no DNA. The CDR3 totals 14 residues. The V gene's germline CDR1 is SEHNR and CDR2 FQNEAQ (reference sequence). CDR3 loop: CASSSDGEWEKLFF.

The chain recombines TRBV24-1 with TRBJ2-1; the D call of TRBD2 rests on TCRdb alone, since no DNA is present to check it. This CDR3 has 13 residues. CDR1 is KGHDR, CDR2 SFDVKD, per germline. The CDR3 spells CATSGTSGGEQFF.

The chain links TRBV20-1 to TRBJ2-3. The CDR3 has 11 residues. The germline CDR1 and CDR2 sequences are DFQATT and SNEGSKA (reference sequence). CDR3 amino acids: CSAVRGDTQYF.

The rearrangement uses TRBV12-3 or TRBV12-4 and TRBJ2-5; TCRdb designates TRBD2, a call that cannot be tested without DNA. CDR3 length equals 14 residues. CDR3 sequence: CASSLGTTQETQYF.

The V and J genes are TRBV18 and TRBJ1-1; TCRdb names TRBD1, which stays unverified in the absence of DNA. CDR3 length: 15 residues. The V gene's germline CDR1 is KGHSH and CDR2 LQKENI. CDR3 region: CASSPGTGFDTEAFF.

This chain's CDR3 is CASSPLPGAPDTQYF. This chain connects TRBV7-2 to TRBJ2-3; the TRBD1 assignment by TCRdb is unverifiable without DNA. The CDR3 consists of 15 residues. Per germline, CDR1 SGHTA and CDR2 FQGNSA. Together with reference TRBV7-2 and TRBJ2-3, the CDR3 gives the full variable domain: GAGVSQSPSNKVTEKGKDVELRCDPISGHTALYWYRQSLGQGLEFLIYFQGNSAPDKSGLPSDRFSAERTGGSVSTLTIQRTQQEDSAVYLCASSPLPGAPDTQYFGPGTRLTVL.

The chain uses TRBV20-1 and TRBJ2-3; the TRBD2 assignment by TCRdb is unverifiable without DNA. From germline, CDR1 is DFQATT and CDR2 SNEGSKA (reference sequence). CDR3 length: 16 amino acids. The CDR3 protein is CSANPREGLRTATQYF.

The CDR3 protein is CSVEQTGNTIYF. The V call is TRBV29-1, the J call TRBJ1-3. Germline values: CDR1 SQVTM, CDR2 ANQGSEA. The CDR3 runs 12 residues. Using reference TRBV29-1 and TRBJ1-3 for the parts outside the CDR3, the full variable domain is SAVISQKPSRDICQRGTSLTIQCQVDSQVTMMFWYRQQPGQSLTLIATANQGSEATYESGFVIDKFPISRPNLTFSTLTVSNMSPEDSSIYLCSVEQTGNTIYFGEGSWLTVV.

The chain combines TRBV2 with TRBJ1-6; the D gene TCRdb calls, TRBD1, cannot be checked with no DNA. The CDR3 runs 14 residues. CDR1 is SNHLY, CDR2 FYNNEI, per germline. The CDR3 protein is CASSGGDSNSPLHF.

The rearrangement links TRBV6-4 to TRBJ1-1; lacking DNA, the TRBD1 call made by TCRdb goes unchecked. Germline V gene data show CDR1 as MRHNA and CDR2 as SNTAGT. This CDR3 comprises 15 residues. CDR3 loop: CASTMGGRAALGAFF.

The rearrangement uses TRBV28 and TRBJ2-5; TCRdb reports TRBD2, a call that lacks DNA to check it against. CDR3 size: 13 residues. CDR1 and CDR2 from the germline V gene are MDHEN and SYDVKM. The CDR3 sequence is CASSGFSRETQYF.

The chain couples TRBV12-3 or TRBV12-4 to TRBJ1-1. The CDR3 loop spans 16 amino acids. The CDR3 reads CASRSSRGGATTEAFF.

V is TRBV20-1 and J is TRBJ1-5; with no DNA, the TCRdb D assignment of TRBD1 cannot be verified. CDR1 and CDR2 (germline): DFQATT, SNEGSKA (reference sequence). CDR3 length equals 12 residues. CDR3 sequence reads: CSASSGDQPQHF.

V is TRBV6-2 or TRBV6-3 and J is TRBJ1-1; without DNA, the TCRdb call of TRBD1 cannot be checked. The germline V gene has CDR1 MNHEY and CDR2 SVGEGT. This CDR3 contains 15 residues. CDR3 region: CASCTGGLRDTEAFF.

This chain joins TRBV20-1 and TRBJ2-1; TCRdb selects TRBD1, and the lack of DNA leaves this call unchecked. CDR1 DFQATT and CDR2 SNEGSKA come from the germline V gene (reference sequence). This CDR3 has 14 residues. The CDR3 sequence: CSARDIRGAVEQFF.

This CDR3 is CASSYSAGAGQETQYF. This chain joins TRBV6-5 and TRBJ2-5; TCRdb gives TRBD2 as the D gene, but with no DNA this cannot be confirmed. The CDR3 has 16 amino acids. Germline V gene data show CDR1 as MNHEY and CDR2 as SVGAGI.

The genes are TRBV12-3 or TRBV12-4 and TRBJ2-7; TCRdb indicates TRBD1, and absent DNA this call remains unverified. The CDR3 length is 12 residues. CDR3 sequence: CASCSGAYEQYF.

The V call is TRBV9, the J call TRBJ2-3; TCRdb reports TRBD1, a call that lacks DNA to check it against. In germline, CDR1 is SGDLS, CDR2 YYNGEE. The CDR3 contains 14 residues. CDR3 in amino acids: CASSVVIRGDTQYF.

The gene calls are TRBV18 and TRBJ2-3; without DNA, the TCRdb call of TRBD2 cannot be checked. The CDR3 spans 16 residues. Germline values: CDR1 KGHSH, CDR2 LQKENI. The CDR3: CASSSSSSGSTDTQYF.

The chain is built from TRBV28 and TRBJ2-1; the D gene TCRdb calls, TRBD2, cannot be checked with no DNA. Germline V gives CDR1 MDHEN, CDR2 SYDVKM. The length of the CDR3 is 16 residues. The chain's CDR3 is CASIPWNERANNEQFF.